Below are 28 T cell receptor beta chains sequenced from a single sample in a study of T cell responses to AZD1222 COVID-19 vaccine (TCRdb year 2021). Library creation used the immunoSEQ multiplex PCR assay. Not all clones reach the TCRdb copy of this immuneACCESS table, which keeps in-frame sequences only. Checked studies attribute under half of the gap to unresolved V genes and leave the rest unexplained. The sample records about 120,000 clones, approximately 88% of which are singletons. The biggest ten clones account for less than 30% of the sample. The sample's time point label is to be understood as: baseline before first vaccination. The material sequenced was peripheral blood, taken on day 0 of AZD1222 vaccination. The receptors stem from an adult in good health.

V usage is TRBV23-1 and J usage is TRBJ2-7; D is perhaps TRBD2 (5 bases). TRBV23-1 is annotated as an ORF whose role is uncertain. This CDR3 has 15 amino acids. V lost 0 bases to trimming and J lost 0 bases, with 9 bases between them. The CDR3 DNA follows: TGCGCCAGCAGTCAATCGAGGAGGAGCTCCTACGAGCAGTACTTC. Amino acids: CASSQSRRSSYEQYF.

V is TRBV7-9 and J is TRBJ1-1; 11 nucleotides align to TRBD1. Germline V CDR1 and CDR2: SEHNR, FQNEAQ (reference sequence). V was clipped by 5 bases and J by 4 bases; unmatched bases: 6. The CDR3 totals 15 residues. DNA of the CDR3: TGTGCCAGCAGCACACGGGACAGGGGGAGCACTGAAGCTTTCTTT. It codes for CASSTRDRGSTEAFF. Filled out from reference TRBV7-9 and TRBJ1-1, the complete variable domain reads DTGVSQNPRHKITKRGQNVTFRCDPISEHNRLYWYRQTLGQGPEFLTYFQNEAQLEKSRLLSDRFSAERPKGSFSTLEIQRTEQGDSAMYLCASSTRDRGSTEAFFGQGTRLTVV.

The chain couples TRBV30 to TRBJ1-1, with a tentative D call TRBD1 (5 bases). This CDR3 region has 14 residues. Germline V gene lookup returns CDR1 GTSNPN and CDR2 SVGIG (reference sequence). Between the trimmed V and J ends, which lost 4 bases and 3 bases, there was a span of 15 bases. The CDR3 sequence is CAWIGLQGDTEAFF. The DNA of the CDR3 is TGTGCCTGGATCGGACTACAAGGGGACACTGAAGCTTTCTTT.

The V and J genes are TRBV27 and TRBJ2-1, with TRBD2 matching over 9 bases. With 5 bases clipped from V and 1 base from J, the junction kept 6 bases outside the gene matches. CDR3 length equals 16 residues. Germline V gives CDR1 MNHEY, CDR2 SMNVEV (reference sequence). CDR3 sequence: CASSPTLAGSYNEQFF. The CDR3 nucleotides read TGTGCCAGCAGTCCCACCCTAGCGGGGTCCTACAATGAGCAGTTCTTC.

A single count supports this clone. The chain combines TRBV2 with TRBJ1-2; 7 bases line up with TRBD1. CDR3 length: 14 residues. After removal of 11 bases from V and 0 bases from J, the junction contained 9 bases not matched to a gene. Germline V gene data show CDR1 as SNHLY and CDR2 as FYNNEI. CDR3 residues: CAGEGQRANYGYTF. CDR3 nucleotides: TGTGCCGGAGAGGGACAGAGGGCTAACTATGGCTACACCTTC.

About this clone itself: In the same sample, other DNA sequences code for this CDR3. The chain uses TRBV27 and TRBJ1-1, with unresolved D. V was cut by 2 bases and J by 1 base, with 8 bases left in between. CDR1 and CDR2 (germline): MNHEY, SMNVEV (reference sequence). The CDR3 covers 14 residues. The CDR3 region has the DNA TGTGCCAGCAGTTTAAGGGAGGGGAACACTGAAGCTTTCTTT. Amino acids: CASSLREGNTEAFF.

The chain employs TRBV2 and TRBJ1-2; 9 bases map to TRBD1. This CDR3 spans 16 amino acids. In germline, CDR1 is SNHLY, CDR2 FYNNEI. Trimming took 6 bases from V and 4 from J; bases not matched to a gene: 12. The CDR3 bases are TGTGCCAGCAGGGGACAGGGAGAGTTTCGCGTCTATGGCTACACCTTC. Translating it yields CASRGQGEFRVYGYTF.

This rearrangement joins TRBV10-3 to TRBJ1-6; the D is unclear. Germline CDR1 ENHRY, CDR2 SYGVKD. Trimming left V 8 bases short and J 5 bases short, with 7 bases between. This CDR3 contains 12 residues. The CDR3 region is CAIGLNNSPLHF. The CDR3 DNA reads TGTGCCATCGGCCTTAATAATTCACCCCTCCACTTT.

The rearrangement uses TRBV9 and TRBJ2-6; the D gene is possibly TRBD2 (6 bases). Germline V gene sequence: CDR1 SGDLS, CDR2 YYNGEE. V was pared by 4 bases and J by 0 bases, with 14 bases between. CDR3 length equals 17 residues. In nucleotides, the CDR3 is TGTGCCAGCAGCCCCCGGGACTGGGGCTCTGGGGCCAACGTCCTGACTTTC. This encodes CASSPRDWGSGANVLTF.

The chain has TRBV2 and TRBJ2-3; D possibly corresponds to TRBD1 (5 bases). This CDR3 has 14 amino acids. Germline V gene sequence: CDR1 SNHLY, CDR2 FYNNEI. Trimming pared 7 bases from V and 2 bases from J, leaving 13 bases between. In DNA, the CDR3 is TGTGCCAGCATGGCCAGGGCTTACACAGATACGCAGTATTTT. Protein product: CASMARAYTDTQYF. Variable domain in full (rest from reference TRBV2 and TRBJ2-3): EPEVTQTPSHQVTQMGQEVILRCVPISNHLYFYWYRQILGQKVEFLVSFYNNEISEKSEIFDDQFSVERPDGSNFTLKIRSTKLEDSAMYFCASMARAYTDTQYFGPGTRLTVL.

CDR3: CASSLTGTGEQYF. CDR3 DNA sequence: TGTGCCAGCAGCTTAACAGGGACCGGAGAGCAGTACTTC. V usage is TRBV7-3 and J usage is TRBJ2-7; D tentatively reads TRBD1 or TRBD2 (5 bases each). The CDR3 runs to 13 residues. Between the trimmed V and J ends, which lost 0 bases and 7 bases, there was a span of 10 bases. Germline lookup yields CDR1 SGHTA and CDR2 FQGTGA. Combining the CDR3 with reference TRBV7-3 and TRBJ2-7 gives the whole variable domain GAGVSQTPSNKVTEKGKYVELRCDPISGHTALYWYRQSLGQGPEFLIYFQGTGAADDSGLPNDRFFAVRPEGSVSTLKIQRTERGDSAVYLCASSLTGTGEQYFGPGTRLTVT.

This clone was seen a handful of times. V and J are TRBV7-2 and TRBJ1-2, with a possible D match to TRBD1 (6 bases). V was clipped by 5 bases and J by 3 bases, with 19 bases between them. Germline V gene data show CDR1 as SGHTA and CDR2 as FQGNSA. The CDR3 has 16 amino acids. The CDR3 DNA sequence: TGTGCCAGCAGCCACACACAGGGAGGTATGGACTATGGCTACACCTTC. This translates into CASSHTQGGMDYGYTF.

The genes are TRBV7-2 and TRBJ1-3; 7 bases agree with TRBD1. The CDR3 consists of 15 residues. The germline V gene encodes CDR1 SGHTA and CDR2 FQGNSA. The ends lost 5 bases at V and 2 bases at J; junction bases unmatched: 6. CDR3 sequence: CASSIQGLAGNTIYF. The DNA for the CDR3 is TGTGCCAGCAGCATACAGGGGCTAGCTGGAAACACCATATATTTT.

V usage is TRBV7-9 and J usage is TRBJ2-2; possibly TRBD1 for D (6 bases). The CDR3 is 15 amino acids. Germline CDR1 and CDR2: SEHNR and FQNEAQ (reference sequence). V gave up 5 bases and J gave up 1 base, with 11 bases separating them. DNA of the CDR3: TGTGCCAGCAGCGCAGGGGCGTTGAACACCGGGGAGCTGTTTTTT. Protein sequence: CASSAGALNTGELFF.

This chain joins TRBV6-5 and TRBJ1-2; D perhaps matches TRBD1 (6 bases). This CDR3 has 15 residues. The V gene's germline CDR1 is MNHEY and CDR2 SVGAGI. The ends were cut back, 0 bases at V and 6 bases at J, with 14 bases in the middle. The CDR3 loop reads CASSYSAGAAHGYTF. The DNA for the CDR3 is TGTGCCAGCAGTTACTCTGCAGGGGCAGCACATGGCTACACCTTC.

This clone occurred once. The chain has TRBV2 and TRBJ2-3; D may be TRBD1 (5 bases). This CDR3 has 17 amino acids. Between the trimmed V and J ends, which lost 6 bases and 0 bases, there was a span of 19 bases. Germline lookup yields CDR1 SNHLY and CDR2 FYNNEI. As DNA, the CDR3 is TGTGCCAGCAGCGACCCCAGGGTTGTTGCTAGCACAGATACGCAGTATTTT. Translated, it gives CASSDPRVVASTDTQYF.

The V gene is TRBV4-1, the J gene TRBJ1-2, with D unresolved. Deletions cut 1 base from V and 2 bases from J, with 17 bases between. The CDR3 consists of 17 residues. CDR1 and CDR2 (germline): MGHRA, YSYEKL. The CDR3 loop is CASSQGSEPNRNYGYTF. CDR3 coding DNA: TGCGCCAGCAGCCAAGGCTCCGAGCCCAACCGAAACTATGGCTACACCTTC.

The chain combines TRBV7-9 with TRBJ1-1; D is unclear. CDR1 SEHNR and CDR2 FQNEAQ come from the germline V gene (reference sequence). V was cut by 8 bases and J by 1 base, with 11 bases left in between. This CDR3 comprises 13 residues. CDR3 coding DNA: TGTGCCAGCCGTACCGGCCCGAACACTGAAGCTTTCTTT. Protein sequence: CASRTGPNTEAFF.

V usage is TRBV3-1 (or the pseudogene TRBV3-2) and J usage is TRBJ2-5, with TRBD1 as a possible D gene (5 bases). Germline V lookup: CDR1 LGHDT, CDR2 YNNKEL (reference sequence). With 0 bases removed from V and 5 bases from J, the gap between germline ends came to 10 bases. The CDR3 runs 14 residues. The CDR3 sequence is CASSQDGRVETQYF. The CDR3 DNA is TGTGCCAGCAGCCAAGATGGCAGGGTGGAGACCCAGTACTTC.

The chain links TRBV5-6 to TRBJ1-1, with D unclear. Germline V gives CDR1 SGHDT, CDR2 YYEEEE. Trimming left V 4 bases short and J 0 bases short, with 22 bases between. The CDR3 consists of 18 residues. The CDR3 region is CASSRRTEPKLMNTEAFF. The CDR3 DNA is TGTGCCAGCAGCAGGAGGACGGAGCCTAAGCTGATGAACACTGAAGCTTTCTTT.

The rearrangement links TRBV6-5 to TRBJ1-6; D gene unclear. Trimming removed 7 bases at V and 9 bases at J, with 13 bases between. The CDR3 is made up of 13 amino acids. In germline, CDR1 is MNHEY, CDR2 SVGAGI. The DNA for the CDR3 is TGTGCCAGCAAGGAGATTTTGGGTTCACCCCTCCACTTT. Protein sequence: CASKEILGSPLHF.

The chain is built from TRBV11-2 and TRBJ2-2; D gene unclear. V was trimmed by 6 bases and J by 4 bases, leaving 12 bases between them. CDR1 is SGHAT and CDR2 is FQNNGV in the germline V gene. The CDR3 sequence is 14 residues long. CDR3 amino acids: CASRPTESTGELFF. In DNA form, the CDR3 reads TGTGCCAGCAGACCTACTGAGAGCACCGGGGAGCTGTTTTTT. Together with reference TRBV11-2 and TRBJ2-2, the CDR3 gives the full variable domain: EAGVAQSPRYKIIEKRQSVAFWCNPISGHATLYWYQQILGQGPKLLIQFQNNGVVDDSQLPKDRFSAERLKGVDSTLKIQPAKLEDSAVYLCASRPTESTGELFFGEGSRLTVL.

The chain carries TRBV5-5 and TRBJ2-3, with D uncertain. Germline V gives CDR1 SGHKS, CDR2 YYEKEE (reference sequence). This CDR3 spans 14 amino acids. V was pared by 4 bases and J by 2 bases, with 11 bases between. The CDR3 region is CASSPRLFTDTQYF. The CDR3 DNA reads TGTGCCAGCAGCCCTAGACTGTTCACAGATACGCAGTATTTT.

This chain connects TRBV13 to TRBJ2-7, with D unclear. V was pared by 0 bases and J by 4 bases, with 4 bases between. The CDR3 length is 12 residues. CDR1 PRHDT and CDR2 FYEKMQ come from the germline V gene (reference sequence). In DNA form, the CDR3 reads TGTGCCAGCAGCTTAGGTGCTTACGAGCAGTACTTC. It specifies CASSLGAYEQYF.

The CDR3 spells CASSHRASGNTIYF. For the CDR3, the DNA is TGTGCCAGCAGCCACAGGGCCTCTGGAAACACCATATATTTT. The rearrangement joins TRBV3-1 (or the pseudogene TRBV3-2) to TRBJ1-3, with TRBD1 as a possible D gene (5 bases). The V and J ends lost 3 bases and 0 bases respectively, with 6 bases between them. Germline values: CDR1 LGHDT, CDR2 YNNKEL (reference sequence). The CDR3 contains 14 residues.

The rearrangement links TRBV28 to TRBJ2-7; TRBD2 matches 7 bases. V shed 4 bases and J 3 bases; nucleotides not matched to a gene: 0. Per germline, CDR1 MDHEN and CDR2 SYDVKM. The CDR3 is made up of 12 amino acids. The CDR3 is CASSWEGYEQYF. As DNA, the CDR3 is TGTGCCAGCAGTTGGGAGGGCTACGAGCAGTACTTC.

This CDR3 reads CASSTRIGATYRNDEQFF. The CDR3 nucleotides read TGTGCCAGCAGCACCAGGATAGGGGCCACCTACCGGAACGATGAGCAGTTCTTC. The rearrangement uses TRBV7-2 and TRBJ2-1, with D possibly TRBD1 on 5 matching bases. The CDR3 runs to 18 residues. The germline V and J ends were trimmed by 5 bases and 8 bases, with 28 bases remaining between them. The germline gives CDR1 SGHTA, CDR2 FQGNSA.

This clone has just one count. The rearrangement joins TRBV7-9 to TRBJ1-3, with D possibly TRBD1 on 6 matching bases. CDR1 is SEHNR, CDR2 FQNEAQ, per germline (reference sequence). V was shortened by 3 bases and J by 1 base, with 13 bases between the two germline ends. This CDR3 is built from 16 residues. The CDR3 sequence: CASSFTAGESGNTIYF. The CDR3, as DNA: TGTGCCAGCAGCTTCACGGCAGGGGAATCTGGAAACACCATATATTTT.